The TCR beta chain described here comes from a study of blood T cell repertoires in COVID-19. The protocol was immunoSEQ multiplex PCR, while the TCRdb copy is restricted to in-frame clones and leaves out a portion. Seen here are 250,000 to 350,000 clones, about 85% observed once, and the top ten hold 0.85% to 1%. This clone was recorded only once. The length of the CDR3 is 14 residues. V lost 1 base to trimming and J lost 7 bases; unmatched junction nucleotides: 3. Germline assignment: CDR1 LGHDT and CDR2 YNNKEL (reference sequence). What was sequenced was peripheral blood. V usage is TRBV3-1 (or the pseudogene TRBV3-2) and J usage is TRBJ2-1; 8 bases agree with TRBD1. The source of this sequence is a human donor with COVID-19, enrolled during active disease. The donor label of this sample is uncertain. CDR3 in amino acids: CASSQGQGANEQFF. The DNA of the CDR3 is TGTGCCAGCAGCCAAGGGCAGGGGGCTAATGAGCAGTTCTTC.